What follows are 18 T cell receptor beta chains derived from one specimen sequenced in a study of response to subunit inactivated influenza vaccine. TCRdb re-called the RT-PCR reads through MiXCR, storing one row per CDR3 protein. The data hold 170,000 or so distinct CDR3 sequences, with over 8.5% observed a single time. The starting material was CD8+ T cells sorted from PBMCs, obtained roughly 24 months after vaccination. The receptors were sampled from a man aged 50-75 years who received an inactivated influenza vaccine.

V and J are TRBV3-1 and TRBJ2-1; 8 bases align to TRBD2. The J segment lost 6 bases and the V segment lost 2 bases, leaving 6 bases of the junction unmatched. Germline CDR1 is LGHDT and CDR2 is YNNKEL (reference sequence). The CDR3 has 15 residues. The CDR3 reads CASSQWTSLGNEQFF. The CDR3, as DNA: TGTGCCAGCAGCCAATGGACTAGCCTCGGCAATGAGCAGTTCTTC.

This rearrangement joins TRBV6-5 to TRBJ2-1, with TRBD2 identical over 9 bases. The CDR3 totals 16 residues. CDR1 and CDR2 from the germline V gene are MNHEY and SVGAGI. The J segment lost 2 bases and the V segment lost 2 bases, leaving 4 bases of the junction unmatched. For the CDR3, the DNA is TGTGCCAGCAGTTACGGGCGGGAGGGTCCCTACAATGAGCAGTTCTTC. It is translated as CASSYGREGPYNEQFF.

In this sample, this clonotype turned up a few times. The chain has TRBV5-6 and TRBJ2-7; TRBD1 matches 10 bases. Looked up from germline, CDR1 is SGHDT and CDR2 is YYEEEE. Trimming at V came to 0 bases and at J to 6 bases, leaving 12 bases not matched to a gene. The CDR3 length is 17 residues. Here the CDR3 reads CASSLAGGRDRGREQYF. CDR3 bases: TGTGCCAGCAGCTTGGCGGGAGGCCGGGACAGGGGTCGCGAGCAGTACTTC.

This clonotype was counted a few times. For the CDR3, the DNA is TGTGCCAGCAGTTACGTCCTCAACACTGAAGCTTTCTTT. This encodes CASSYVLNTEAFF. The chain uses TRBV6-2 or TRBV6-3 and TRBJ1-1; D is unclear. V lost 2 bases and J lost 2, with 6 bases in between. The CDR3 runs 13 residues. Germline assignment: CDR1 MNHEY and CDR2 SVGEGT.

This clonotype came up a few times. This chain connects TRBV28 to TRBJ2-3, with TRBD1 as a possible D gene (7 bases). V was pared by 1 base and J by 2 bases, with 16 bases between. Germline V gene data show CDR1 as MDHEN and CDR2 as SYDVKM. This CDR3 is built from 17 residues. The CDR3 DNA sequence: TGTGCCAGCAGTTTATTGGGAGGAACAGGGGACACAGATACGCAGTATTTT. It yields the protein CASSLLGGTGDTDTQYF.

The chain links TRBV12-3 or TRBV12-4 to TRBJ2-5, with D tentatively TRBD1 (5 bases). This CDR3 has 15 residues. V was trimmed by 0 bases and J by 5 bases, leaving 13 bases between them. The CDR3 sequence is CASSLAGQGEETQYF. The DNA of the CDR3 is TGTGCCAGCAGTTTAGCGGGCCAGGGTGAGGAGACCCAGTACTTC.

This clonotype has a handful of counts. The chain has TRBV9 and TRBJ2-1; 8 bases map to TRBD2. Germline trimming cut 1 base from V and 5 bases from J; bases unmatched to any gene: 11. Germline V lookup: CDR1 SGDLS, CDR2 YYNGEE. CDR3 length equals 17 residues. CDR3 nucleotide sequence: TGTGCCAGCAGCGTAAACCCCCATAGCGGGAAGGACAATGAGCAGTTCTTC. It yields the protein CASSVNPHSGKDNEQFF.

The chain combines TRBV7-3 with TRBJ2-1; 7 positions match TRBD2. With 5 bases clipped from V and 0 bases from J, the junction kept 7 bases outside the gene matches. CDR1 SGHTA and CDR2 FQGTGA come from the germline V gene. The CDR3 is 16 residues long. The CDR3 protein is CASSPIAGTSYNEQFF. The DNA of the CDR3 is TGTGCCAGCAGCCCAATAGCGGGTACCTCCTACAATGAGCAGTTCTTC.

This chain links TRBV20-1 with TRBJ2-7, with 9 bases lining up with TRBD1. Germline V gene lookup returns CDR1 DFQATT and CDR2 SNEGSKA (reference sequence). J was trimmed by 1 base and V by 8 bases; bases with no gene match: 6. The length of the CDR3 is 13 residues. CDR3 region: CSPRDRASYEQYF. Written as DNA, the CDR3 is TGCAGTCCCAGGGACAGGGCATCCTACGAGCAGTACTTC.

This clonotype was detected many times. V is TRBV11-1 and J is TRBJ2-4; 9 bases match TRBD1. CDR1 is SGHAT, CDR2 FQDESV, per germline (reference sequence). Trimming cost V 3 bases and J 1 base; bases outside gene matches: 10. The CDR3 has 18 amino acids. The CDR3: CASSFEQGATRAKNIQYF. The CDR3 coding sequence is TGTGCCAGCAGCTTCGAACAGGGGGCCACTCGGGCCAAAAACATTCAGTACTTC.

The genes are TRBV7-9 and TRBJ1-5, with a possible D match to TRBD1 (6 bases). The CDR3 loop spans 16 amino acids. The germline gives CDR1 SEHNR, CDR2 FQNEAQ (reference sequence). V shed 4 bases and J shed 2 bases, with 15 bases lying between them. The DNA for the CDR3 is TGTGCCAGCAGCTCCCTCGAGGGGGGAGGCAATCAGCCCCAGCATTTT. Protein: CASSSLEGGGNQPQHF. Full variable domain (remainder filled in from reference TRBV7-9 and TRBJ1-5): DTGVSQNPRHKITKRGQNVTFRCDPISEHNRLYWYRQTLGQGPEFLTYFQNEAQLEKSRLLSDRFSAERPKGSFSTLEIQRTEQGDSAMYLCASSSLEGGGNQPQHFGDGTRLSIL.

This clonotype was counted only a few times. For the CDR3, the DNA is TGCGCCAGCAGCTGGGCCGGGACCCAGTTCTTC. Protein product: CASSWAGTQFF. This rearrangement joins TRBV4-1 to TRBJ2-1, with D possibly being TRBD1 or TRBD2 (5 bases each). Per the germline V gene, CDR1 is MGHRA and CDR2 is YSYEKL. V was clipped by 5 bases and J by 13 bases, with 12 bases between them. There are 11 residues in the CDR3.

The chain has TRBV27 and TRBJ2-2; D ambiguous. CDR3 length equals 15 residues. Germline V gene lookup returns CDR1 MNHEY and CDR2 SMNVEV (reference sequence). V was trimmed by 0 bases and J by 6 bases, leaving 11 bases between them. The CDR3 DNA sequence: TGTGCCAGCAGTTTATCTCTGATCCAAGCCGGGGAGCTGTTTTTT. Its translation is CASSLSLIQAGELFF.

The chain combines TRBV4-3 with TRBJ2-7, with D maybe TRBD1 (7 bases). From germline, CDR1 is LGHNA and CDR2 YSLEER. The CDR3 is made up of 18 amino acids. The ends were cut back, 2 bases at V and 6 bases at J, with 26 bases in the middle. This CDR3 reads CASSQFWGLGQGVTEQYF. As DNA, the CDR3 is TGCGCCAGCAGCCAATTCTGGGGACTTGGGCAGGGGGTAACCGAGCAGTACTTC.

This CDR3 is CASSEDKYNEQFF. DNA of the CDR3: TGTGCCAGCAGCGAAGACAAGTACAATGAGCAGTTCTTC. The J gene is TRBJ2-1, the V gene TRBV11-3; D is ambiguous. Between the trimmed V and J ends, which lost 5 bases and 4 bases, there was a span of 9 bases. The CDR3 is 13 amino acids. Germline-derived CDR1 and CDR2 are SGHNT and YENEEA.

This clonotype was counted between two and nine times. The chain uses TRBV21-1 and TRBJ2-2; no check of the table's D call, TRBD2, against the DNA was made. TRBV21-1 is a listed pseudogene. The CDR3 consists of 14 residues. The DNA for the CDR3 is TGTGCCAGCAGGTCTCCCATCAACACCGGGGAGCTGTTTTTT. Its protein product is CASRSPINTGELFF.

This clonotype was picked up many times. The J gene is TRBJ2-2, the V gene TRBV3-1; a possible D gene is TRBD1 (5 bases). The germline CDR1 and CDR2 sequences are LGHDT and YNNKEL (reference sequence). The CDR3 is made up of 14 amino acids. Trimming shortened V by 1 base and J by 6 bases, and 9 bases separated the two germline ends. CDR3 sequence (DNA): TGTGCCAGCAGCCAAGTCTCAGGGTCCGGGGAGCTGTTTTTT. The encoded protein is CASSQVSGSGELFF.

The rearrangement links TRBV12-3 or TRBV12-4 to TRBJ2-1; 10 bases agree with TRBD2. V shed 7 bases, J shed 4 bases, and the junction held 4 bases outside the gene matches. The CDR3 covers 14 residues. CDR3 sequence reads: CASNSGGGYNEQFF. CDR3 coding DNA: TGTGCCAGCAACAGCGGGGGGGGTTACAATGAGCAGTTCTTC.